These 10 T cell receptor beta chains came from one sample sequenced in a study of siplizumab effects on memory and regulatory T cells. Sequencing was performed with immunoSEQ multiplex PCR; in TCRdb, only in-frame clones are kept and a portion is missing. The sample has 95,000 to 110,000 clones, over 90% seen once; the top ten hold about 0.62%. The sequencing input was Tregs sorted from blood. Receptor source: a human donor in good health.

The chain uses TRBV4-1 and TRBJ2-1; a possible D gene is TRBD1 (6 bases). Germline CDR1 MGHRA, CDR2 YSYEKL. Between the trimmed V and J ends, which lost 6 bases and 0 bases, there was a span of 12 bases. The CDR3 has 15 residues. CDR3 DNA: TGCGCCAGCAGACCCGGACAGAACTCCTACAATGAGCAGTTCTTC. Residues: CASRPGQNSYNEQFF.

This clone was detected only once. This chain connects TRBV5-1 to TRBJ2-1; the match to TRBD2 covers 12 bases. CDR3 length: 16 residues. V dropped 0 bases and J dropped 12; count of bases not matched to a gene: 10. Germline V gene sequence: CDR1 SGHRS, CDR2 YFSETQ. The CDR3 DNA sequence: TGCGCCAGCAGCTTGGAGGCGACTAGCGGGAGCGCGGGGCAGTTCTTC. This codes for CASSLEATSGSAGQFF.

The CDR3 here is CASSYGGFNEKLFF. The DNA for the CDR3 is TGTGCCAGCAGTTACGGAGGCTTTAATGAAAAACTGTTTTTT. This chain links TRBV6-6 with TRBJ1-4; no definite D call. The V and J ends lost 2 bases and 4 bases respectively, with 8 bases between them. The CDR3 covers 14 residues. CDR1 and CDR2 (germline): MNHNY, SVGAGI (reference sequence).

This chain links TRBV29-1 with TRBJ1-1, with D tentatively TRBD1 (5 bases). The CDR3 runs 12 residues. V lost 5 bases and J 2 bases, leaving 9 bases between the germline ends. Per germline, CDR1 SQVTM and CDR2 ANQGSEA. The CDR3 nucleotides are TGCAGCGTTATGACAGTTAACACTGAAGCTTTCTTT. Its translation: CSVMTVNTEAFF.

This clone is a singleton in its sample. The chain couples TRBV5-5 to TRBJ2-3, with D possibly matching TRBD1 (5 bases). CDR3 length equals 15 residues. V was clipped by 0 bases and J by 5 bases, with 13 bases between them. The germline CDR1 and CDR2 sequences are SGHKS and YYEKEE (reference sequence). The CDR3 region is CASSLVVGALDTQYF. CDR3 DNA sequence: TGTGCCAGCAGCTTGGTAGTAGGGGCTTTAGATACGCAGTATTTT.

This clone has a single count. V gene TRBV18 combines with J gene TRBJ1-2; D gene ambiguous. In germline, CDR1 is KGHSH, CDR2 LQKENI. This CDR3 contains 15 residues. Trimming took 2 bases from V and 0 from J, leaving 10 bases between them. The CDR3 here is CASSPKMMSNYGYTF. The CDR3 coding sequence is TGTGCCAGCTCACCAAAGATGATGTCTAACTATGGCTACACCTTC.

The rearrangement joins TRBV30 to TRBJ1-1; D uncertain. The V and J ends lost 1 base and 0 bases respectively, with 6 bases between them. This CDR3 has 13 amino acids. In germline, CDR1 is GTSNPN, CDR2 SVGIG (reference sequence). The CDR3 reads CAWSAGMNTEAFF. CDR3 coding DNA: TGTGCCTGGAGTGCAGGCATGAACACTGAAGCTTTCTTT.

The CDR3 DNA follows: TGTGCCAGCAGCTTATTCAGGGGGCGAGATCTAGGCAATCAGCCCCAGCATTTT. Translating gives CASSLFRGRDLGNQPQHF. The J gene is TRBJ1-5, the V gene TRBV7-9, with 8 bases fitting TRBD1. This CDR3 is 18 amino acids long. V lost 2 bases to trimming and J lost 2 bases; unmatched junction nucleotides: 11. CDR1 and CDR2 (germline): SEHNR, FQNEAQ (reference sequence).

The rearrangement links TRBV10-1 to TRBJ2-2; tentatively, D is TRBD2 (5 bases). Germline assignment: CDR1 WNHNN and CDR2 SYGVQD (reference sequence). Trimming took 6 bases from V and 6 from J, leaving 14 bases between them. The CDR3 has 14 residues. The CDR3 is CASRKRVGAGELFF. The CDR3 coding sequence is TGCGCCAGCAGAAAGAGGGTTGGAGCCGGGGAGCTGTTTTTT.

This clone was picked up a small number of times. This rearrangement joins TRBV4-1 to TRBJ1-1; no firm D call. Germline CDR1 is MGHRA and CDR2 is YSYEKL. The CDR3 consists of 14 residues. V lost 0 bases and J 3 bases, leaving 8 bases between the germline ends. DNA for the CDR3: TGCGCCAGCAGCCAAGATTACAGCTACACTGAAGCTTTCTTT. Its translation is CASSQDYSYTEAFF.